This T cell receptor beta chain stems from a study of T cell changes during pregnancy in multiple sclerosis. Between the trimmed V and J ends, which lost 7 bases and 3 bases, there was a span of 10 bases. Germline loops: CDR1 SGHTA, CDR2 FQGNSA. The CDR3 spans 14 residues. Method: immunoSEQ multiplex PCR; TCRdb's copy keeps in-frame clones and lacks some. Of more than 85,000 clones in the sample, about 94% were seen once. This specimen was peripheral blood, taken after pregnancy. The clonotype originates from a female donor in good health, enrolled as a control in a pregnancy study. V usage is TRBV7-2 and J usage is TRBJ1-6, with unresolved D. CDR3: CASKVGLYNSPLHF. In nucleotides, the CDR3 is TGTGCCAGCAAAGTGGGCCTCTATAATTCACCCCTCCACTTT.